One and the same sample provided the 10 T cell receptor beta chains below, sequenced in a study of cytomegalovirus exposure and HLA in healthy donors. Here immunoSEQ multiplex PCR was the method, and the copy in TCRdb shows in-frame clones only, minus some. The table shows about 130,000 clones, with approximately 88% occurring only once. Sequenced: PBMCs. These receptors were taken from a woman under 30 in good health and CMV-seronegative.

This clone came up once. J is TRBJ2-2 and V is TRBV6-1, with no clear D. The ends were cut back, 5 bases at V and 4 bases at J, with 5 bases in the middle. The CDR3 is made up of 12 amino acids. CDR1 is MNHNS, CDR2 SASEGT, per germline. DNA of the CDR3: TGTGCCAGCAGTTATGTCACCGGGGAGCTGTTTTTT. It encodes CASSYVTGELFF.

This chain links TRBV19 with TRBJ2-7; D call uncertain. Germline V gene sequence: CDR1 LNHDA, CDR2 SQIVND (reference sequence). The CDR3 extends over 13 amino acids. The V end was cut by 5 bases, the J end by 7 bases, with 15 bases between. CDR3 sequence reads: CASSLGLRSEQYF. Here the CDR3 DNA reads TGTGCCAGTAGTTTAGGCTTAAGGAGTGAGCAGTACTTC.

This chain links TRBV4-1 with TRBJ2-7, with D possibly matching TRBD1 (5 bases). Germline loops: CDR1 MGHRA, CDR2 YSYEKL. This CDR3 comprises 15 residues. The V gene lost 5 bases and the J gene lost 5 bases, with 19 bases spanning the gap. CDR3 DNA sequence: TGCGCCAGCAGCACCGTGGATCAATCAGGGCACGAGCAGTACTTC. Translation: CASSTVDQSGHEQYF.

This rearrangement joins TRBV13 to TRBJ2-7; D may be TRBD2 (5 bases). Germline V lookup: CDR1 PRHDT, CDR2 FYEKMQ (reference sequence). V was clipped by 5 bases and J by 3 bases, with 14 bases between them. The CDR3 is 14 amino acids. The CDR3 protein is CASSRKLGLYEQYF. The CDR3 DNA is TGTGCCAGCAGCCGCAAACTAGGGCTCTACGAGCAGTACTTC.

V and J are TRBV5-4 and TRBJ1-2; 8 nucleotides agree with TRBD1. V lost 6 bases, J lost 2 bases, and 9 bases stayed unmatched. Looked up from germline, CDR1 is SGHNT and CDR2 is YYREEE (reference sequence). CDR3 size: 15 residues. CDR3 protein: CASNHPDRANYGYTF. The CDR3 coding sequence is TGTGCCAGCAACCACCCGGACAGGGCAAACTATGGCTACACCTTC.

CDR3 in DNA: TGCGCCAGCAGTCAAGACAGGGGCGTCAACAATGAGCAGTTCTTC. Translation: CASSQDRGVNNEQFF. The V gene is TRBV10-1, the J gene TRBJ2-1, with 8 bases aligning to TRBD1. V lost 5 bases, J lost 5 bases, and 8 bases stayed unmatched. Germline V gene data show CDR1 as WNHNN and CDR2 as SYGVQD (reference sequence). The length of the CDR3 is 15 residues.

The chain recombines TRBV19 with TRBJ2-1; 12 positions agree with TRBD2. Germline trimming cut 6 bases from V and 0 bases from J; bases unmatched to any gene: 0. From germline, CDR1 is LNHDA and CDR2 SQIVND (reference sequence). The CDR3 spans 15 residues. The CDR3 DNA is TGTGCCAGTAGGGGACTAGCGGGCTCCTACAATGAGCAGTTCTTC. This translates into CASRGLAGSYNEQFF.

This chain joins TRBV4-1 and TRBJ1-4; 10 bases line up with TRBD1. Germline CDR1 and CDR2: MGHRA and YSYEKL. V shed 4 bases and J 11 bases; nucleotides not matched to a gene: 7. There are 14 residues in the CDR3. The CDR3 reads CASSLGTGVEKLFF. Written as DNA, the CDR3 is TGCGCCAGCAGCCTAGGGACAGGGGTTGAGAAACTGTTTTTT.

The rearrangement joins TRBV27 to TRBJ2-7; TRBD1 matches 7 bases. The CDR3 sequence is 13 residues long. Germline V gene data show CDR1 as MNHEY and CDR2 as SMNVEV (reference sequence). V was clipped by 5 bases and J by 3 bases; unmatched bases: 4. The CDR3 DNA follows: TGTGCCAGCAGTGAGGGACAGATCTACGAGCAGTACTTC. This gives the protein CASSEGQIYEQYF.

The CDR3 nucleotides read TGTGCCAGCAACCTAATTGGGAACACTGAAGCTTTCTTT. Encoded protein: CASNLIGNTEAFF. The rearrangement joins TRBV2 to TRBJ1-1; D is uncertain. CDR1 is SNHLY, CDR2 FYNNEI, per germline. The V end was cut by 7 bases, the J end by 1 base, with 10 bases between. The CDR3 spans 13 residues.